Below are 22 T cell receptor beta chains sequenced from a single sample in a study of blood T cells in healthy people across ages. Alongside a J-beta primer mix, a sample-barcoded 5' primer served in a second PCR lasting roughly 7 to 11 cycles. TCRdb reprocessed the 5' RACE reads via MiXCR and lists one record per CDR3 protein. Among about 690,000 distinct CDR3 sequences listed, around 38% were seen once. Material: blood. Receptor source: an elderly man in good health.

The V and J genes are TRBV3-1 and TRBJ2-3; tentative D call: TRBD2 (6 bases). Germline V gene data show CDR1 as LGHDT and CDR2 as YNNKEL (reference sequence). Trimming removed 2 bases from V and 5 bases from J, with 8 bases in between. The CDR3 is 13 amino acids. For the CDR3, the DNA is TGTGCCAGCAGCCAATTGGGGGGAGATACGCAGTATTTT. It codes for CASSQLGGDTQYF.

This clonotype has just a few counts. The gene calls are TRBV10-2 and TRBJ2-5, with 10 bases matching TRBD1. The length of the CDR3 is 15 residues. CDR1 is WSHSY, CDR2 SAAADI, per germline. V trimming: 6 bases; J trimming: 2 bases; junction bases outside the gene matches: 6. CDR3 in amino acids: CASRDRTGGQETQYF. The DNA for the CDR3 is TGCGCCAGCAGGGATAGGACAGGGGGACAAGAGACCCAGTACTTC.

This clonotype was detected only a few times. In DNA form, the CDR3 reads TGTGCCAGCAGTCGTGTACAGGGGGCGTTTGGCTACACCTTC. It encodes CASSRVQGAFGYTF. This chain joins TRBV6-5 and TRBJ1-2; 9 nucleotides match TRBD1. Germline CDR1 is MNHEY and CDR2 is SVGAGI. The CDR3 contains 14 residues. The J segment lost 7 bases and the V segment lost 5 bases, leaving 8 bases of the junction unmatched.

There are a few counts of this clonotype. The V call is TRBV6-2 or TRBV6-3, the J call TRBJ2-7, with 7 bases matching TRBD2. V was clipped by 7 bases and J by 0 bases; unmatched bases: 6. This CDR3 has 14 amino acids. CDR1 and CDR2 (germline): MNHEY, SVGEGT. CDR3 sequence reads: CASKLAPSSYEQYF. In DNA, the CDR3 is TGTGCCAGCAAACTAGCGCCAAGCTCCTACGAGCAGTACTTC.

The chain links TRBV20-1 to TRBJ2-5, with TRBD1 as a possible D gene (6 bases). Trimming removed 6 bases at V and 1 base at J, with 15 bases between. Looked up from germline, CDR1 is DFQATT and CDR2 is SNEGSKA (reference sequence). The CDR3 contains 14 residues. This CDR3 is CSAMEWTAQETQYF. In nucleotides, the CDR3 is TGCAGTGCCATGGAATGGACAGCCCAAGAGACCCAGTACTTC.

This clonotype was recorded a few times. The chain uses TRBV27 and TRBJ2-5; tentatively, D is TRBD1 or TRBD2 (5 bases each). Trimming took off 5 bases at V and 11 bases at J, with 24 bases between the two ends. The CDR3 totals 15 residues. CDR1 is MNHEY, CDR2 SMNVEV, per germline (reference sequence). The CDR3 DNA follows: TGTGCCAGCAGTAGGTCCGGGACGGCGTACAATGAGCAGTACTTC. Translating gives CASSRSGTAYNEQYF.

This clonotype was seen ten or more times. V usage is TRBV5-1 and J usage is TRBJ1-1; D remains unclear. The CDR3 is 12 amino acids. The germline V gene encodes CDR1 SGHRS and CDR2 YFSETQ. Between the trimmed V and J ends, which lost 1 base and 8 bases, there was a span of 9 bases. CDR3 sequence: CASSLSRREAFF. In DNA form, the CDR3 reads TGCGCCAGCAGCTTGTCCCGAAGGGAAGCTTTCTTT. Drawing the rest from reference TRBV5-1 and TRBJ1-1, the complete variable domain is KAGVTQTPRYLIKTRGQQVTLSCSPISGHRSVSWYQQTPGQGLQFLFEYFSETQRNKGNFPGRFSGRQFSNSRSEMNVSTLELGDSALYLCASSLSRREAFFGQGTRLTVV.

The genes are TRBV29-1 and TRBJ1-1; D not resolved. CDR1 is SQVTM, CDR2 ANQGSEA, per germline. Trimming pared 4 bases from V and 0 bases from J, leaving 15 bases between. This CDR3 spans 15 amino acids. In DNA form, the CDR3 reads TGCAGCGTTGGTAGGGCCTCATCTCTGAACACTGAAGCTTTCTTT. Encoded protein: CSVGRASSLNTEAFF.

Worth noting for this clonotype: Possible read error: a much larger clone is one base away. V gene TRBV20-1 combines with J gene TRBJ1-1; D unclear. This CDR3 is built from 12 residues. In germline, CDR1 is DFQATT, CDR2 SNEGSKA (reference sequence). CDR3 protein: CSASEQATGAFF. The CDR3 nucleotides read TGCAGTGCTAGTGAGCAGGCCACTGGAGCTTTCTTT.

The chain carries TRBV10-2 and TRBJ1-4; possibly TRBD1 for D (6 bases). The CDR3 extends over 15 amino acids. Germline V gene sequence: CDR1 WSHSY, CDR2 SAAADI. With 5 bases removed from V and 0 bases from J, the gap between germline ends came to 10 bases. CDR3 in amino acids: CASSYTGTTNEKLFF. The DNA for the CDR3 is TGCGCCAGCAGTTACACAGGGACAACTAATGAAAAACTGTTTTTT.

V usage is TRBV11-2 and J usage is TRBJ2-2, with 7 nucleotides matching TRBD1. CDR3 length: 16 residues. Germline V gives CDR1 SGHAT, CDR2 FQNNGV. With 6 bases clipped from V and 8 bases from J, the junction kept 15 bases outside the gene matches. In DNA form, the CDR3 reads TGTGCCAGCAGATGGAGTACAGGGGATAGAAGGGGGGAGCTGTTTTTT. Protein: CASRWSTGDRRGELFF.

The V call is TRBV7-2, the J call TRBJ2-7, with D perhaps matching TRBD2 (5 bases). The CDR3 sequence is 14 residues long. The germline V gene encodes CDR1 SGHTA and CDR2 FQGNSA. Trimming removed 6 bases from V and 6 bases from J, with 18 bases in between. The CDR3 DNA sequence: TGTGCCAGCAGTCCCACCTGGGCTGAGGGCGAGCAGTACTTC. As protein: CASSPTWAEGEQYF.

A note on this clonotype: This may stem from a read error, because a much larger clone lies one nucleotide away. CDR3 DNA: TGTGCCAGCAGTTTCTCTACCGGGACAGGGAGCGAGCAGTTCTTC. Translation gives CASSFSTGTGSEQFF. V usage is TRBV6-5 and J usage is TRBJ2-1; 9 bases match TRBD1. Germline-derived CDR1 and CDR2 are MNHEY and SVGAGI. This CDR3 spans 15 amino acids. Trimming cost V 4 bases and J 10 bases; bases outside gene matches: 11.

The CDR3 nucleotides read TGTGCCAGCAGTGATTCTAGCGGGAGGACGTACGAGCAGTACTTC. This encodes CASSDSSGRTYEQYF. The chain carries TRBV2 and TRBJ2-4, with TRBD2 matching 11 bases. Near its end, the DNA agrees better with TRBJ2-7, so the J call may be wrong. The CDR3 is 15 residues long. The germline V gene has CDR1 SNHLY and CDR2 FYNNEI.

Turning to this clonotype: The final CDR3 position lacks the conserved phenylalanine or tryptophan, pointing to a likely read error. Because the CDR3's place on the DNA is in doubt, the DNA is left out and the CDR3 is given as listed by TCRdb. The V call is TRBV6-2 or TRBV6-3, the J call TRBJ1-1; TRBD1 is the table's D call and was not checked against the DNA. The CDR3 is 13 amino acids in total, end residues counted. From germline, CDR1 is MNHEY and CDR2 SVGEGT. The CDR3 sequence: CASTDYPGTEPFV.

This clonotype was seen a few times. The rearrangement links TRBV5-1 to TRBJ2-2; TRBD1 is a possible D gene (5 bases). Germline V gene data show CDR1 as SGHRS and CDR2 as YFSETQ. There are 15 residues in the CDR3. V was cut by 5 bases and J by 0 bases, with 11 bases left in between. CDR3 nucleotide sequence: TGCGCCAGCAGACGGTGGACAACGAACACCGGGGAGCTGTTTTTT. Encoded protein: CASRRWTTNTGELFF. The whole variable domain, remainder taken from reference TRBV5-1 and TRBJ2-2, is KAGVTQTPRYLIKTRGQQVTLSCSPISGHRSVSWYQQTPGQGLQFLFEYFSETQRNKGNFPGRFSGRQFSNSRSEMNVSTLELGDSALYLCASRRWTTNTGELFFGEGSRLTVL.

This rearrangement joins TRBV7-9 to TRBJ1-2; 8 bases are a match to TRBD1. Germline CDR1 reads SEHNR; CDR2 reads FQNEAQ (reference sequence). J gave up 4 bases and V 0 bases, and 7 bases lay outside the gene matches. The CDR3 has 16 amino acids. The CDR3 is CASSLAVDGQGYGYTF. Here the CDR3 DNA reads TGTGCCAGCAGCTTAGCGGTAGACGGACAGGGCTATGGCTACACCTTC.

CDR3 in DNA: TGTGCCAGCAGTGGACTAGTCGGCGAGACCCAGTACTTC. Amino acids: CASSGLVGETQYF. The V and J genes are TRBV2 and TRBJ2-5; tentative D call: TRBD2 (6 bases). Germline V gene data show CDR1 as SNHLY and CDR2 as FYNNEI. This CDR3 comprises 13 residues. Trimming took off 4 bases at V and 5 bases at J, with 11 bases between the two ends.

The table lists this clonotype with a few counts. V and J are TRBV5-1 and TRBJ2-6; no definite D call. CDR1 is SGHRS, CDR2 YFSETQ, per germline. Trimming removed 1 base from V and 0 bases from J, with 14 bases in between. This CDR3 region has 18 residues. The CDR3 DNA sequence: TGCGCCAGCAGCTTGAACACGGGTTTGTCCTCTGGGGCCAACGTCCTGACTTTC. Protein sequence: CASSLNTGLSSGANVLTF.

This clonotype has just a few counts. The chain employs TRBV4-2 and TRBJ1-4, with D uncertain. The germline gives CDR1 LGHNA, CDR2 YNFKEQ. CDR3 length: 14 residues. V dropped 4 bases and J dropped 6 bases, with 12 bases sitting between them. The CDR3 nucleotides are TGTGCCAGCAGCCCGGGAAGGATAGATGAAAAACTGTTTTTT. Residues: CASSPGRIDEKLFF.

V gene TRBV6-2 or TRBV6-3 combines with J gene TRBJ2-7, with 14 bases that match TRBD2. Germline V gene data show CDR1 as MNHEY and CDR2 as SVGEGT. The V gene end was trimmed by 5 bases and the J gene end by 13 bases; junction bases not matched to a gene: 7. The CDR3 is 13 amino acids. CDR3 protein: CASSDYGLAGGYF. In DNA, the CDR3 is TGTGCCAGCAGTGACTACGGACTAGCGGGAGGCTACTTC.

The genes are TRBV5-1 and TRBJ1-2; 7 bases are shared with TRBD1. The V gene end was trimmed by 4 bases and the J gene end by 6 bases; junction bases not matched to a gene: 21. Looked up from germline, CDR1 is SGHRS and CDR2 is YFSETQ. The CDR3 loop spans 18 amino acids. CDR3 in amino acids: CASSLRMRNRGGGNGYTF. The DNA for the CDR3 is TGCGCCAGCAGCCTCCGAATGAGAAACAGGGGAGGTGGTAATGGCTACACCTTC.